A single sample is the source of the 2 T cell receptor beta chains below, sequenced in a study of shared T cell receptors in the human thymus. Profiling relied on immunoSEQ multiplex PCR, and the TCRdb table lists in-frame clones only, not all of them. Of 720,000 or so clones listed, approximately 83% are singletons. The same sample was also used in a study of human thymus T cells.

Sequencing used thymocytes. These receptors all stem from a girl under three years old with a congenital heart defect.

The chain combines TRBV9 with TRBJ2-7; TRBD1 matches 8 bases. In germline, CDR1 is SGDLS, CDR2 YYNGEE. The CDR3 sequence is 14 residues long. The V gene end was trimmed by 7 bases and the J gene end by 0 bases; junction bases not matched to a gene: 6. CDR3 in amino acids: CASDRGPGSYEQYF. The CDR3 coding sequence is TGTGCCAGCGACAGGGGTCCGGGCTCCTACGAGCAGTACTTC. Full variable domain (remainder filled in from reference TRBV9 and TRBJ2-7): DSGVTQTPKHLITATGQRVTLRCSPRSGDLSVYWYQQSLDQGLQFLIQYYNGEERAKGNILERFSAQQFPDLHSELNLSSLELGDSALYFCASDRGPGSYEQYFGPGTRLTVT.

The chain couples TRBV7-8 to TRBJ1-5; D is unresolved. V was clipped by 5 bases and J by 5 bases, with 16 bases between them. The CDR3 spans 15 residues. Germline V gene data show CDR1 as SGHVS and CDR2 as FQNEAQ. The CDR3 bases are TGTGCCAGCAGCCTAACCCGGGTATACCATCAGCCCCAGCATTTT. Translation gives CASSLTRVYHQPQHF.